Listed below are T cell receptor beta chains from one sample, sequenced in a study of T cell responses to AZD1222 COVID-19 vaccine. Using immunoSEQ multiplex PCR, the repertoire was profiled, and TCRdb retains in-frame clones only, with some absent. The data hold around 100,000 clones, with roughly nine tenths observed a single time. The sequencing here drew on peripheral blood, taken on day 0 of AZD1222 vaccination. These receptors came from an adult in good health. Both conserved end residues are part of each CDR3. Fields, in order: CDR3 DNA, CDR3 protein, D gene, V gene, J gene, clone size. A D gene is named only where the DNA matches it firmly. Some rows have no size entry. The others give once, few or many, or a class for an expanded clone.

DNA: TGCGCCAGCAGCCCGGGACTAGCTGGCGAGACCCAGTACTTC; CDR3: CASSPGLAGETQYF; D: TRBD2; V: TRBV5-1; J: TRBJ2-5; size: -
DNA: TGTGCCAGCAGTCAACAGACAGGGAGAGAGACCCAGTACTTC; CDR3: CASSQQTGRETQYF; D: TRBD1; V: TRBV25-1; J: TRBJ2-5; size: -
DNA: TGTGCCAGCAGTTACTCGGAGCACACGTCGAACACTGAAGCTTTCTTT; CDR3: CASSYSEHTSNTEAFF; D: -; V: TRBV6-5; J: TRBJ1-1; size: -
DNA: TGTGCCAGCAGTTATCGGGACTTGGGAGACGGTGGCTACACCTTC; CDR3: CASSYRDLGDGGYTF; D: -; V: TRBV6-6; J: TRBJ1-2; size: -
DNA: TGTGCCAGCAGGATCTCCTACGAGCAGTACTTC; CDR3: CASRISYEQYF; D: -; V: TRBV6-6; J: TRBJ2-7; size: -
DNA: TGTGCCAGCAATTCGGTAGGACAGGGACACTCTGGAAACACCATATATTTT; CDR3: CASNSVGQGHSGNTIYF; D: TRBD1; V: TRBV28; J: TRBJ1-3; size: -
DNA: TGTGCCAGCGCTGAAATAGCGGGGCCGCAGGGTGAGCAGTTCTTC; CDR3: CASAEIAGPQGEQFF; D: TRBD2; V: TRBV7-9; J: TRBJ2-1; size: -
DNA: TGTGCCAGTACCATCCGGGTCCGGGGGTCAGGGAGGGAGCTCCACACTGAAGCTTTCTTT; CDR3: CASTIRVRGSGRELHTEAFF; D: -; V: TRBV19; J: TRBJ1-1; size: -
DNA: TGTGCCAGCAGCTCCCTTGGGCGGGTCAGGGATACGCAGTATTTT; CDR3: CASSSLGRVRDTQYF; D: -; V: TRBV5-8; J: TRBJ2-3; size: -
DNA: TGTGCCAGCAGCCAAGATGGCCGAGCCATAGAAAAACTGTTTTTT; CDR3: CASSQDGRAIEKLFF; D: -; V: TRBV4-2; J: TRBJ1-4; size: -
DNA: TGTGCCAGCAGTGAGCCGTTTTCGGCGAACACCGGGGAGCTGTTTTTT; CDR3: CASSEPFSANTGELFF; D: -; V: TRBV2; J: TRBJ2-2; size: -
DNA: TGTGCCAGCTCACCGCAATCGAGGAAAACGGGGCCTAACACCGGGGAGCTGTTTTTT; CDR3: CASSPQSRKTGPNTGELFF; D: -; V: TRBV18; J: TRBJ2-2; size: -
DNA: TGTGCCAGCAGTTTAGCGGGGTCGGGGACCCAGCATTTT; CDR3: CASSLAGSGTQHF; D: -; V: TRBV12-3/TRBV12-4; J: TRBJ1-5; size: -
DNA: TGTGCCAGCAGCCTAGGGGGTAACGAGCAGTACTTC; CDR3: CASSLGGNEQYF; D: -; V: TRBV11-2; J: TRBJ2-7; size: -
DNA: TGTGCCTGGGGGCGAGAGGGGACCCAGTACTTC; CDR3: CAWGREGTQYF; D: -; V: TRBV30; J: TRBJ2-5; size: -
DNA: TGCGCCAGCAGCACACGGACAGGGGTGACCGACGGTACGCAGTATTTT; CDR3: CASSTRTGVTDGTQYF; D: TRBD1; V: TRBV5-1; J: TRBJ2-3; size: -
DNA: TGCAGCGCGAAGGGAGTGACAGGGCAAGTGGGCTACACCTTC; CDR3: CSAKGVTGQVGYTF; D: TRBD1; V: TRBV29-1; J: TRBJ1-2; size: -
DNA: TGTGCCAGCAGACTAACCGACGGCTCGAACACTGAAGCTTTCTTT; CDR3: CASRLTDGSNTEAFF; D: -; V: TRBV6-5; J: TRBJ1-1; size: -
DNA: TGCAGCGTTGAACGGGGGGGCTATGGCTACACCTTC; CDR3: CSVERGGYGYTF; D: -; V: TRBV29-1; J: TRBJ1-2; size: -
DNA: TGTGCCAGCAGCGCTAGGACAGGGGATTTAGACACTGAAGCTTTCTTT; CDR3: CASSARTGDLDTEAFF; D: TRBD1; V: TRBV9; J: TRBJ1-1; size: -
DNA: TGCGCCAGCAGAACCATTCGAGATACGCAGTATTTT; CDR3: CASRTIRDTQYF; D: -; V: TRBV10-2; J: TRBJ2-3; size: -
DNA: TGTGCCAGCAGCCTTCTGGTGGGGGAGAACACCGGGGAGCTGTTTTTT; CDR3: CASSLLVGENTGELFF; D: -; V: TRBV4-2; J: TRBJ2-2; size: -
DNA: TGTGCCAGTAGTATAGCCTCAGCGGGGCAAGAGACCCAGTACTTC; CDR3: CASSIASAGQETQYF; D: TRBD2; V: TRBV19; J: TRBJ2-5; size: -
DNA: TGTGCCAGCAGGCTAGCCCTGGATGCCTACGAGCAGTACTTC; CDR3: CASRLALDAYEQYF; D: -; V: TRBV7-8; J: TRBJ2-7; size: -
DNA: TGTGCCAGCACCGACAGGGGGCTGAACACTGAAGCTTTCTTT; CDR3: CASTDRGLNTEAFF; D: TRBD1; V: TRBV11-1; J: TRBJ1-1; size: -
DNA: TGTGCCAGCAGCGGCGGGACCGGGGAGCTGTTTTTT; CDR3: CASSGGTGELFF; D: -; V: TRBV5-6; J: TRBJ2-2; size: -
DNA: TGTGCCAGCAGCACGGACAGGGGGCGATGGGCGGGGACCCAGTACTTC; CDR3: CASSTDRGRWAGTQYF; D: TRBD1; V: TRBV5-4; J: TRBJ2-5; size: -
DNA: TGTGCCAGCAGCTTCTTTTTTAGTTCCTACTCTGGGGCCAACGTCCTGACTTTC; CDR3: CASSFFFSSYSGANVLTF; D: -; V: TRBV5-6; J: TRBJ2-6; size: -
DNA: TGTGCCATCAGCGGCGACCGTCAACAATCTGGGGCCAACGTCCTGACTTTC; CDR3: CAISGDRQQSGANVLTF; D: -; V: TRBV10-3; J: TRBJ2-6; size: -
DNA: TGTGCCAGCAGCCAATCGGTCAGCTCCCCCCAAAATCAGCCCCAGCATTTT; CDR3: CASSQSVSSPQNQPQHF; D: -; V: TRBV3-1/TRBV3-2; J: TRBJ1-5; size: -
DNA: TGCGCCAGCAGCTTGAATCGGCCCCTGGGGGGGGCCAACGTCCTGACTTTC; CDR3: CASSLNRPLGGANVLTF; D: -; V: TRBV5-1; J: TRBJ2-6; size: -
DNA: TGTGCCAGCACTCGAGACGGGACAAATTCACCCCTCCACTTT; CDR3: CASTRDGTNSPLHF; D: -; V: TRBV28; J: TRBJ1-6; size: -
DNA: TGTGCCAGCGGGGCGGCGGGGGCCAACGTCCTGACTTTC; CDR3: CASGAAGANVLTF; D: -; V: TRBV5-5; J: TRBJ2-6; size: -
DNA: TGTGCCAGCAGTTCGAGTTGGGGCTACACCTTC; CDR3: CASSSSWGYTF; D: -; V: TRBV5-6; J: TRBJ1-2; size: -
DNA: TGTGCCAGCAGCCAAGAACAGGGAGTGAACACTGAAGCTTTCTTT; CDR3: CASSQEQGVNTEAFF; D: -; V: TRBV4-2; J: TRBJ1-1; size: -
DNA: TGTGCCAGCAGCAAAGACTACAATGAGCAGTTCTTC; CDR3: CASSKDYNEQFF; D: -; V: TRBV12-3/TRBV12-4; J: TRBJ2-1; size: -
DNA: TGTGCCAGCAGCGGGGAAAGCAATCAGCCCCAGCATTTT; CDR3: CASSGESNQPQHF; D: -; V: TRBV7-2; J: TRBJ1-5; size: once
DNA: TGTGCCAGCAAGGGGACAGGGTCCTACGAGCAGTACTTC; CDR3: CASKGTGSYEQYF; D: TRBD1; V: TRBV27; J: TRBJ2-7; size: -
DNA: TGTGCCGGGACAAACAGGGGGCGGGTTACTAGGGAGCTGTTTTTT; CDR3: CAGTNRGRVTRELFF; D: TRBD1; V: TRBV6-5; J: TRBJ2-2; size: -
DNA: TGCGCCAGCAGCCAAGATTCTGCAGGGAGCAATCAGCCCCAGCATTTT; CDR3: CASSQDSAGSNQPQHF; D: -; V: TRBV4-1; J: TRBJ1-5; size: -
DNA: TGTGCCAGCAGCCCCAATACCGGGCGGGCAGATACGCAGTATTTT; CDR3: CASSPNTGRADTQYF; D: -; V: TRBV14; J: TRBJ2-3; size: -
DNA: TGCGCCAGCAGCAGGGGGAGCTGGAATTCACCCCTCCACTTT; CDR3: CASSRGSWNSPLHF; D: -; V: TRBV4-1; J: TRBJ1-6; size: -
DNA: TGTGCCAGCAGCCCCCCCGGGGTGGATACGCAGTATTTT; CDR3: CASSPPGVDTQYF; D: -; V: TRBV3-1/TRBV3-2; J: TRBJ2-3; size: -
DNA: TGTGCCAGCAGCTTTGGACTAGCAGCCTACGAGCAGTACTTC; CDR3: CASSFGLAAYEQYF; D: TRBD2; V: TRBV7-2; J: TRBJ2-7; size: few
DNA: TGTGCCAGCAGCCAAGAAGAGTCGTGGTACACCGGGGAGCTGTTTTTT; CDR3: CASSQEESWYTGELFF; D: -; V: TRBV14; J: TRBJ2-2; size: -
DNA: TGTGCCAGCAGCCAAGACAACGAGCAGTACTTC; CDR3: CASSQDNEQYF; D: -; V: TRBV14; J: TRBJ2-7; size: once
DNA: TGCGCCAGCAGTGAACAGGAGTCCAAAAACATTCAGTACTTC; CDR3: CASSEQESKNIQYF; D: -; V: TRBV10-1; J: TRBJ2-4; size: -
DNA: TGTGCCAGCAAAATCCACTACGACAGGGGAAGTGAAGCTTTCTTT; CDR3: CASKIHYDRGSEAFF; D: TRBD1; V: TRBV2; J: TRBJ1-1; size: once
DNA: TGTGCCAGCAGCCCCATTGGGGACACTGAAGCTTTCTTT; CDR3: CASSPIGDTEAFF; D: -; V: TRBV14; J: TRBJ1-1; size: once
DNA: TGTGCCAGCAGCTTAGCGGGAGGAGCTTTCTTT; CDR3: CASSLAGGAFF; D: -; V: TRBV7-9; J: TRBJ1-1; size: -
DNA: TGTGCCAGCAGCTCCCCTCTGCGGGGCACAGATACGCAGTATTTT; CDR3: CASSSPLRGTDTQYF; D: -; V: TRBV7-8; J: TRBJ2-3; size: -
DNA: TGTGCCAGCAGTTTATCTACAGGGGACACGCAGTATTTT; CDR3: CASSLSTGDTQYF; D: TRBD1; V: TRBV28; J: TRBJ2-3; size: -
DNA: TGTGCCAGCTCACCTCAGGGGGCAAGCACTGAAGCTTTCTTT; CDR3: CASSPQGASTEAFF; D: TRBD1; V: TRBV18; J: TRBJ1-1; size: -
DNA: TGTGCCAGCAGTGCTTGGGGAAAGGAGCGCGGCTACACCTTC; CDR3: CASSAWGKERGYTF; D: -; V: TRBV2; J: TRBJ1-2; size: -
DNA: TGTGCCAGCAGCGAAACACCGGGACAGGTCTATGGCTACACCTTC; CDR3: CASSETPGQVYGYTF; D: TRBD1; V: TRBV5-6; J: TRBJ1-2; size: -